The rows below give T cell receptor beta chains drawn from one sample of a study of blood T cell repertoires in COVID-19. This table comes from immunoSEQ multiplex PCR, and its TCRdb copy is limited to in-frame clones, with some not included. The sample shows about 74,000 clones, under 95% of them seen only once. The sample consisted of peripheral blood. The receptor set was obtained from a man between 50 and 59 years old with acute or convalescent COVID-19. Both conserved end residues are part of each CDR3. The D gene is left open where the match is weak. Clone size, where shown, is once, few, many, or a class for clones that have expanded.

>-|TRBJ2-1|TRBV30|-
TGTGCCTCCAACGGGGACCGCGGGGTCTACAATGAGCAGTTCTTC
CASNGDRGVYNEQFF
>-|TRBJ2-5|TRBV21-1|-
TGTGCCAGCAGCAAAGTCCGGGGTGGAGAGACCCAGTACTTC
CASSKVRGGETQYF
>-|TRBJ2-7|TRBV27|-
TGTGCCAGCAGTTTATCCGGACGGGATCGGGAGCAGTACTTC
CASSLSGRDREQYF
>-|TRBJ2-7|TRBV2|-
TGTGCCAGCAGCCAGACAGGGAGCGGGTACGAGCAGTACTTC
CASSQTGSGYEQYF
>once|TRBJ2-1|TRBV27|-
TGTGCCAGCAGCCCCAGTGGTCATGAGCAGTTCTTC
CASSPSGHEQFF
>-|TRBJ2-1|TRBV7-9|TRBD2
TGTGCCAGCAGCCCAGGGGGGACTAGCGGGATAAGCTCCTACAATGAGCAGTTCTTC
CASSPGGTSGISSYNEQFF
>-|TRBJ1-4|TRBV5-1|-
TGCGCCAGCAGCCACCGGGATCCAACTAATGAAAAACTGTTTTTT
CASSHRDPTNEKLFF
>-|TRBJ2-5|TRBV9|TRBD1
TGTGCCAGCAGCGTAGACAGGAAATTGAGGGACAGAAAAGAGTCCCAGTACTTC
CASSVDRKLRDRKESQYF
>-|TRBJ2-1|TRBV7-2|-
TGTGCCAGCAGCTTACCCCTAGGGGGAAGACTTTACAATGAGCAGTTCTTC
CASSLPLGGRLYNEQFF
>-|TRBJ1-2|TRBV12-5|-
TGTGCTAGTGGTTTTGCCCCAGGTAGAGGCTACACCTTC
CASGFAPGRGYTF
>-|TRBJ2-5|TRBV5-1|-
TGCGCCTGCAGCTATGGACAGCTCCAAGAGACCCAGTACTTC
CACSYGQLQETQYF